The 19 T cell receptor beta chains below all came from one sample that was sequenced in a study of vaccination and CD4 T cells after COVID-19. Their specific antigens are unknown. Treatment specified: approximately 9-day PBMC culture with coronavirus spike peptide pools or control peptides (ViraFEST assay). At the Johns Hopkins FTIC core, DNA taken from cultured CD4+ T cells was sequenced by way of the Oncomine TCR Beta short-read assay. Via MiXCR, TCRdb re-called the PCR reads, giving one row per CDR3 protein. The data show more than 25,000 distinct CDR3 sequences, 62% seen once. The source material was CD4+ T cells from blood, cultured in vitro, sampled after SARS-CoV-2 vaccination. Source of these receptors: a human donor who received a COVID-19 vaccine.

The count of this clonotype is one. V usage is TRBV2 and J usage is TRBJ2-2, with 10 bases lining up with TRBD1. Trimming took 9 bases from V and 5 from J; bases not matched to a gene: 12. Germline values: CDR1 SNHLY, CDR2 FYNNEI. CDR3 length: 16 amino acids. For the CDR3, the DNA is TGTGCCAGTCGTACCGGGACAGGGGATGATACCGGGGAGCTGTTTTTT. This sequence encodes CASRTGTGDDTGELFF.

The chain links TRBV12-3 or TRBV12-4 to TRBJ2-7; D not resolved. This CDR3 spans 11 amino acids. Trimming removed 6 bases at V and 6 bases at J, with 9 bases between. Here the CDR3 DNA reads TGTGCCAGCAGCCAATACACCGAGCAGTACTTC. Amino acid sequence: CASSQYTEQYF.

The chain is built from TRBV6-1 and TRBJ1-5; tentative D call: TRBD1 (6 bases). This CDR3 has 17 residues. V lost 5 bases to trimming and J lost 2 bases, with 19 bases between them. The V gene's germline CDR1 is MNHNS and CDR2 SASEGT. For the CDR3, the DNA is TGTGCCAGCAGTCCTTTCCCAGGGGCGGGGGGCAATCAGCCCCAGCATTTT. It translates to CASSPFPGAGGNQPQHF.

The genes are TRBV6-5 and TRBJ2-3; 12 positions agree with TRBD2. The CDR3 consists of 15 residues. V was pared by 6 bases and J by 4 bases, with 5 bases of the junction left unmatched. From germline, CDR1 is MNHEY and CDR2 SVGAGI. The CDR3 spells CASRLLAGGPDTQYF. The CDR3 coding sequence is TGTGCCAGCAGGTTACTAGCGGGGGGTCCAGATACGCAGTATTTT.

V usage is TRBV19 and J usage is TRBJ2-7; no clear D gene. Trimming shortened V by 0 bases and J by 3 bases, and 12 bases separated the two germline ends. Germline CDR1 is LNHDA and CDR2 is SQIVND (reference sequence). The CDR3 length is 15 residues. In DNA, the CDR3 is TGTGCCAGTAGTATAGATCCGACATGGGGCTACGAGCAGTACTTC. It specifies CASSIDPTWGYEQYF.

V is TRBV19 and J is TRBJ1-3; the D is unclear. Germline loops: CDR1 LNHDA, CDR2 SQIVND (reference sequence). V was clipped by 2 bases and J by 0 bases, with 5 bases between them. The CDR3 spans 14 residues. The CDR3 loop is CASSITDSGNTIYF. The CDR3 nucleotides read TGTGCCAGTAGTATAACTGACTCTGGAAACACCATATATTTT.

CDR3 sequence (DNA): TGTGCCAGCAGTCACGGGACTGTGCAAGAGACCCAGTACTTC. Amino acid sequence: CASSHGTVQETQYF. V usage is TRBV12-3 or TRBV12-4 and J usage is TRBJ2-5; the D gene is possibly TRBD2 (6 bases). CDR3 length: 14 residues. Deletions cut 5 bases from V and 2 bases from J, with 12 bases between.

Remarks on this clonotype: Its ends do not fully match the called genes, so a read error is possible. The chain joins TRBV5-3 to TRBJ2-7, with 12 bases matching TRBD2. TRBV5-3 is placed among ORFs of uncertain function. The CDR3 consists of 15 residues. DNA of the CDR3: TGTGCCAGCAGCTCCCTAGCGGGGGGGAGTTACGAGCAGTACTTC. Translating gives CASSSLAGGSYEQYF.

CDR3 coding DNA: TGTGCCATCAGTCGACAGGGTGAGGAGACTGAAGCTTTCTTT. Protein product: CAISRQGEETEAFF. The chain couples TRBV10-3 to TRBJ1-1; TRBD1 matches 7 bases. This CDR3 is 14 amino acids long. V dropped 5 bases and J dropped 5; count of bases not matched to a gene: 8. Germline V gives CDR1 ENHRY, CDR2 SYGVKD.

This clonotype has only one observation. The chain employs TRBV10-2 and TRBJ2-5; weak D call: TRBD1 (6 bases). V shed 6 bases and J shed 2 bases, with 13 bases lying between them. Germline CDR1 reads WSHSY; CDR2 reads SAAADI. This CDR3 is 14 amino acids long. The CDR3 protein is CASRATGFQETQYF. CDR3 DNA: TGCGCCAGCAGGGCGACAGGATTTCAAGAGACCCAGTACTTC.

The genes are TRBV6-1 and TRBJ1-2; TRBD1 is a possible D gene (5 bases). CDR1 MNHNS and CDR2 SASEGT come from the germline V gene. There are 16 residues in the CDR3. V lost 2 bases, J lost 2 bases, and 15 bases lay in between. This CDR3 reads CASSEQRQWINYGYTF. The CDR3 DNA reads as TGTGCCAGCAGTGAACAAAGACAGTGGATCAACTATGGCTACACCTTC.

This clonotype was seen a few times. This chain uses TRBV7-9 with TRBJ2-4; 9 bases map to TRBD1. Trimming cost V 3 bases and J 0 bases; bases outside gene matches: 9. Germline V gives CDR1 SEHNR, CDR2 FQNEAQ (reference sequence). The CDR3 consists of 18 residues. CDR3 sequence (DNA): TGTGCCAGCAGCTTCGGGACAGGGCCCTTTCTAGCCAAAAACATTCAGTACTTC. This gives the protein CASSFGTGPFLAKNIQYF.

This chain links TRBV11-2 with TRBJ1-2; D remains unclear. Deletions cut 7 bases from V and 3 bases from J, with 15 bases between. Looked up from germline, CDR1 is SGHAT and CDR2 is FQNNGV. The CDR3 consists of 14 residues. For the CDR3, the DNA is TGTGCCAGCACCTCGCGTGAAGGGTACTATGGCTACACCTTC. As protein: CASTSREGYYGYTF.

J is TRBJ1-1 and V is TRBV19, with 8 bases matching TRBD1. Germline V CDR1 and CDR2: LNHDA, SQIVND (reference sequence). The CDR3 is made up of 14 amino acids. V shed 3 bases and J 0 bases; nucleotides not matched to a gene: 0. CDR3 sequence (DNA): TGTGCCAGTAGTATGGACAGGGTGAACACTGAAGCTTTCTTT. Translated, it gives CASSMDRVNTEAFF.

The V and J genes are TRBV10-2 and TRBJ1-2; D is unresolved. Looked up from germline, CDR1 is WSHSY and CDR2 is SAAADI. Trimming took off 0 bases at V and 8 bases at J, with 4 bases between the two ends. This CDR3 spans 11 amino acids. In nucleotides, the CDR3 is TGCGCCAGCAGTGAGTCTAACGGCTACACCTTC. Translation: CASSESNGYTF.

The V call is TRBV2, the J call TRBJ1-6, with 9 bases fitting TRBD1. Trimming removed 4 bases from V and 12 bases from J; junction bases left unmatched: 10. This CDR3 is built from 15 residues. Germline CDR1 SNHLY, CDR2 FYNNEI. The CDR3 protein is CASSGGQGRRGPLHF. The CDR3 coding sequence is TGTGCCAGCAGTGGGGGACAGGGAAGGCGGGGACCCCTCCACTTT.

V and J are TRBV5-1 and TRBJ2-7; weak D call: TRBD2 (6 bases). Germline V gene lookup returns CDR1 SGHRS and CDR2 YFSETQ. The CDR3 spans 17 residues. V gave up 4 bases and J gave up 6 bases, with 26 bases separating them. This CDR3 is CASSPWGVGGRRREQYF. The CDR3 DNA is TGCGCCAGCAGCCCCTGGGGGGTGGGGGGACGTCGCCGCGAGCAGTACTTC. Together with reference TRBV5-1 and TRBJ2-7, the CDR3 gives the full variable domain: KAGVTQTPRYLIKTRGQQVTLSCSPISGHRSVSWYQQTPGQGLQFLFEYFSETQRNKGNFPGRFSGRQFSNSRSEMNVSTLELGDSALYLCASSPWGVGGRRREQYFGPGTRLTVT.

The J gene is TRBJ2-5, the V gene TRBV20-1; 8 bases line up with TRBD1. The CDR3 has 13 amino acids. With V trimmed by 6 bases and J by 3 bases, 6 bases remained unmatched. CDR1 is DFQATT, CDR2 SNEGSKA, per germline (reference sequence). CDR3 bases: TGCAGTGCCAGACAGGGGATCGAAGAGACCCAGTACTTC. As protein: CSARQGIEETQYF.

CDR3 sequence (DNA): TGTGCCAGCAGCCCCTGGGGGTTGGGGACGGACGCATCTAATGAGCAGTTCTTC. Amino acid sequence: CASSPWGLGTDASNEQFF. The chain is built from TRBV7-8 and TRBJ2-1; D may match TRBD1 or TRBD2 (5 bases each). The CDR3 totals 18 residues. Trimming took off 5 bases at V and 7 bases at J, with 27 bases between the two ends. Germline-derived CDR1 and CDR2 are SGHVS and FQNEAQ. Full variable domain (remainder filled in from reference TRBV7-8 and TRBJ2-1): GAGVSQSPRYKVAKRGQDVALRCDPISGHVSLFWYQQALGQGPEFLTYFQNEAQLDKSGLPSDRFFAERPEGSVSTLKIQRTQQEDSAVYLCASSPWGLGTDASNEQFFGPGTRLTVL.